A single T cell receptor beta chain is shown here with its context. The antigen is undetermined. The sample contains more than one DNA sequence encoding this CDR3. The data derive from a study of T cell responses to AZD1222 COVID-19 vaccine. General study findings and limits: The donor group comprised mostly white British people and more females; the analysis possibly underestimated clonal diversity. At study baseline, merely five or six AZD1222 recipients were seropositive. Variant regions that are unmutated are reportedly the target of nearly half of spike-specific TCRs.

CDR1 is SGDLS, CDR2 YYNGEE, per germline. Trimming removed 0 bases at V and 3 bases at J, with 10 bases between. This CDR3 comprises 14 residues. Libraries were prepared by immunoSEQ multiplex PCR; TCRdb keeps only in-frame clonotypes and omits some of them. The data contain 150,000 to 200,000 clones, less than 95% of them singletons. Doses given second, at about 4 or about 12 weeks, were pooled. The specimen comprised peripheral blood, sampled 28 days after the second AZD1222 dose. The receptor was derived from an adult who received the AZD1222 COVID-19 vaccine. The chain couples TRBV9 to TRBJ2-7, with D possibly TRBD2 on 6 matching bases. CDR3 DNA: TGTGCCAGCAGCGTAGGGGGACTCAGCTACGAGCAGTACTTC. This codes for CASSVGGLSYEQYF.